These T cell receptor beta chains were read from a single sample in a study of T cells expressing NK-cell markers. TCRdb reprocessed the 5' RACE reads and stores each CDR3 protein as one record, lacking DNA. Here the sample table reports over 150,000 distinct CDR3 sequences. What was sequenced was blood T cells: a sorted CD56 or NKG2C T cell subset, CD4+ or CD8+ T cells, or bulk PBMC T cells (not recorded which). The source of these receptors is a woman in her forties or fifties in good health. Each CDR3 is given with its conserved first and last residue. For some rows the clone size is stated as once, few or many, or as a class when expanded; others skip it.

TRBJ2-1 | . | TRBV5-1 | CASSPVERAEQFF
TRBJ2-5 | . | TRBV27 | CASSDRETQYF
TRBJ2-2 | . | TRBV20-1 | CSSKAENTGELFF
TRBJ1-2 | . | TRBV27 | CASSISGPTYGYTF
TRBJ2-7 | . | TRBV27 | CASSPTDSYEQYF
TRBJ2-3 | . | TRBV7-9 | CASSFPHVTSGMADTQYF
TRBJ2-7 | . | TRBV15 | CATSHDQGVSYEQYF
TRBJ1-6 | . | TRBV7-2 | CASSLFGRGNSPLHF
TRBJ2-7 | . | TRBV27 | CASSGGDGEQYF
TRBJ2-1 | . | TRBV12-3/TRBV12-4 | CASSNAGLAGAHEQFF
TRBJ2-2 | . | TRBV2 | CASSEAGTGPAGELFF
TRBJ2-5 | . | TRBV12-3/TRBV12-4 | CASSFGGAQETQYF
TRBJ1-1 | . | TRBV5-1 | CASSLAQLGRTEAFF
TRBJ1-5 | . | TRBV12-3/TRBV12-4 | CASRQGPIYQPQHF
TRBJ1-5 | . | TRBV27 | CASSPSGQGSQPQHF
TRBJ1-2 | . | TRBV7-2 | CASTPGSGYTF
TRBJ2-1 | . | TRBV20-1 | CSASGREREGDNEQFF
TRBJ2-2 | . | TRBV11-3 | CASRGRNTGELFF
TRBJ1-2 | . | TRBV12-3/TRBV12-4 | CASSFWAGSGEGYTF
TRBJ2-1 | medium-sized | TRBV6-5 | CASSPGLAGRSFF
TRBJ2-7 | . | TRBV2 | CASSELPGESPPGEQYF
TRBJ2-3 | . | TRBV11-2 | CASRHLAGAEDTQYF
TRBJ2-2 | . | TRBV6-1 | CANGPGGAGTGELFF
TRBJ2-2 | . | TRBV2 | CASSEAGAGELFF
TRBJ2-1 | . | TRBV14 | CASSQVAGEDSNEQFF
TRBJ1-5 | . | TRBV3-1 | CASSQVGGQPQHF
TRBJ1-2 | . | TRBV11-2 | CASSLSGYAGYTF
TRBJ2-7 | . | TRBV29-1 | CSVEDPVAGLTYEQYF
TRBJ1-4 | . | TRBV12-3/TRBV12-4 | CASRNTGGAMVNEKLFF
TRBJ1-1 | . | TRBV29-1 | CSSTENTEAFF
TRBJ1-3 | . | TRBV7-9 | CASSLVDMSGPSGNTIYF
TRBJ2-5 | . | TRBV29-1 | CSVVILGQGETQYF
TRBJ2-7 | . | TRBV7-9 | CASSFYGTGGSYEQYF
TRBJ1-2 | . | TRBV6-2/TRBV6-3 | CASRTRTALSYGYTF
TRBJ1-5 | . | TRBV27 | CASSHREDQPQHF
TRBJ2-1 | . | TRBV27 | CARKDIPPSSGRNNEQFF
TRBJ1-4 | . | TRBV15 | CATSRDGGSNEKLFF
TRBJ1-5 | . | TRBV12-5 | CASGHRRQPQHF
TRBJ2-1 | . | TRBV5-6 | CASSSGTSGSPRRGSEQFF
TRBJ2-3 | . | TRBV11-3 | CASSTLHPADTQYF
TRBJ2-7 | . | TRBV20-1 | CSATGTSGVSSYEQYF
TRBJ1-1 | . | TRBV28 | CASSLPSSEEAFF
TRBJ2-7 | . | TRBV10-3 | CAISEFNGQSESHEQYF
TRBJ2-3 | . | TRBV6-5 | CASSHGADTQYF
TRBJ1-1 | . | TRBV7-2 | CASSLWDGTEAFF
TRBJ2-7 | . | TRBV5-1 | CASSNSEDYEQYF